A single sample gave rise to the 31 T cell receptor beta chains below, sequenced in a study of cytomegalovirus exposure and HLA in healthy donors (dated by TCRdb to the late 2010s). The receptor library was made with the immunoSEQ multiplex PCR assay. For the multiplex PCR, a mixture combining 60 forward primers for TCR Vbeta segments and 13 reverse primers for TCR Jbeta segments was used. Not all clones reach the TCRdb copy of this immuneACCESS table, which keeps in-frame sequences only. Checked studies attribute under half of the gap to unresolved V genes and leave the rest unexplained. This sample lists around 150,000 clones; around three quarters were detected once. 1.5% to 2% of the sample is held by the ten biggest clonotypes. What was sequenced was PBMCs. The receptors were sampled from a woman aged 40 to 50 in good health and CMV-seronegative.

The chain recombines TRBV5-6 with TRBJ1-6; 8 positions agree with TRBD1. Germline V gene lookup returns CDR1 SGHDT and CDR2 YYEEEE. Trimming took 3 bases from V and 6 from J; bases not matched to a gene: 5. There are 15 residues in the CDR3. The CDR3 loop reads CASSSPGGLNSPLHF. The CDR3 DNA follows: TGTGCCAGCAGCTCTCCAGGGGGCCTTAATTCACCCCTCCACTTT.

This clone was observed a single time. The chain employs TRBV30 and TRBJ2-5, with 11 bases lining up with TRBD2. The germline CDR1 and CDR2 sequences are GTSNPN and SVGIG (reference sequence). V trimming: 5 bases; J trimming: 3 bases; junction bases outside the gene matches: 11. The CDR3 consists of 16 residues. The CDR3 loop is CAWGIPRLAGKETQYF. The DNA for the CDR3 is TGTGCCTGGGGAATTCCTAGACTAGCGGGGAAAGAGACCCAGTACTTC. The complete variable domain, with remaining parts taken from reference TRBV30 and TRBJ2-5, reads SQTIHQWPATLVQPVGSPLSLECTVEGTSNPNLYWYRQAAGRGLQLLFYSVGIGQISSEVPQNLSASRPQDRQFILSSKKLLLSDSGFYLCAWGIPRLAGKETQYFGPGTRLLVL.

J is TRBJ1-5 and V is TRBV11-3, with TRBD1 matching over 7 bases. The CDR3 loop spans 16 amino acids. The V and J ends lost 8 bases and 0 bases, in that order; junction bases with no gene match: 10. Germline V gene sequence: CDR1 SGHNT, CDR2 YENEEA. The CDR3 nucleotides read TGTGCCAGCTTGGGGGACAGTGCAATTAGCAATCAGCCCCAGCATTTT. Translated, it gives CASLGDSAISNQPQHF.

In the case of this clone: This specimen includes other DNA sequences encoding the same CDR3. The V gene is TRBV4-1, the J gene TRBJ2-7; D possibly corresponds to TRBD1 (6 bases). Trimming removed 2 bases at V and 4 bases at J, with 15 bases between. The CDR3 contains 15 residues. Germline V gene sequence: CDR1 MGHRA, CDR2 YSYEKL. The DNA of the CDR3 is TGCGCCAGCAGCCAAATACAGGGAGTGTTTTACGAGCAGTACTTC. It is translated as CASSQIQGVFYEQYF.

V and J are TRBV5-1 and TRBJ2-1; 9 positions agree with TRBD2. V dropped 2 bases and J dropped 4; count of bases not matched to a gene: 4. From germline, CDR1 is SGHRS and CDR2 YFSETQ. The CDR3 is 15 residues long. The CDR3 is CASSFATSGYNEQFF. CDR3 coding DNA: TGCGCCAGCAGCTTTGCGACTAGCGGATACAATGAGCAGTTCTTC.

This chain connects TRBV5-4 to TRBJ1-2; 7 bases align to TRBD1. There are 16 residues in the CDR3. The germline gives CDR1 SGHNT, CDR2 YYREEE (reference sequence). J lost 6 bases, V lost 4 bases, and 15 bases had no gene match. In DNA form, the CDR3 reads TGTGCCAGCAGCCCTGAGGGGGCACTTAAGGGCGATGGCTACACCTTC. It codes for CASSPEGALKGDGYTF.

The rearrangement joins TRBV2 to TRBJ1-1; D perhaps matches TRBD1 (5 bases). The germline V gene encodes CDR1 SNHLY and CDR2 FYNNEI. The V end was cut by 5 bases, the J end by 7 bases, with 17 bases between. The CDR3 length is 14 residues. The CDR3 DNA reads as TGTGCCAGCAGTAGCCCACGGGGGTTTATTGAAGCTTTCTTT. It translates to CASSSPRGFIEAFF.

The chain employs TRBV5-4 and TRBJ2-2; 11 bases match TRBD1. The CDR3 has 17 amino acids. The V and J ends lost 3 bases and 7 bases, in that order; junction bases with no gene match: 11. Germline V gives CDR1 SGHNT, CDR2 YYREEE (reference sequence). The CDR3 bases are TGTGCCAGCAGCTACGGACAGGGGGCGCCTGAAGTCGGGGAGCTGTTTTTT. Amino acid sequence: CASSYGQGAPEVGELFF.

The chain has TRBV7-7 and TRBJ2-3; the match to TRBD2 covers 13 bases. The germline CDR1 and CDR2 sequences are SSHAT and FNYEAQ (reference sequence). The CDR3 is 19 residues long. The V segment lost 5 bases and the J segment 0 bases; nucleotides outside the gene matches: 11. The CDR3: CASSAGLAGPPYSTDTQYF. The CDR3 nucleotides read TGTGCCAGCAGCGCGGGACTAGCGGGGCCCCCCTATAGCACAGATACGCAGTATTTT.

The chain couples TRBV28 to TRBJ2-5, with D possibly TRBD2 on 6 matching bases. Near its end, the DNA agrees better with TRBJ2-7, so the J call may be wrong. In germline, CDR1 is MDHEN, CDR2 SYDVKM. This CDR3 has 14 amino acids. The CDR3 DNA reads TGTGCCAGCAGTTTGGGACTGCATCTCTACGAGCAGTACTTC. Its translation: CASSLGLHLYEQYF.

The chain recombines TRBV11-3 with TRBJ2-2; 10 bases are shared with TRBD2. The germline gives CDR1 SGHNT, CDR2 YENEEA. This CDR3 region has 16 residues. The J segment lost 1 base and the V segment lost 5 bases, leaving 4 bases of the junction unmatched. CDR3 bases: TGTGCCAGCAGCCCCCGGACTAGCGGGAACACCGGGGAGCTGTTTTTT. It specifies CASSPRTSGNTGELFF. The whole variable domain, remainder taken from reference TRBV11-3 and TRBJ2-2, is EAGVVQSPRYKIIEKKQPVAFWCNPISGHNTLYWYLQNLGQGPELLIRYENEEAVDDSQLPKDRFSAERLKGVDSTLKIQPAELGDSAVYLCASSPRTSGNTGELFFGEGSRLTVL.

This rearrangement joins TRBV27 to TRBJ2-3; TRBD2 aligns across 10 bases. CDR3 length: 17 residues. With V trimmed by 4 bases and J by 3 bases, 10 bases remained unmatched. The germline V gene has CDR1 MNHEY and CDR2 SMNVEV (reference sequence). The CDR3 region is CASSSPSGGAGTDTQYF. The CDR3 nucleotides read TGTGCCAGCAGTTCCCCGAGCGGGGGGGCCGGGACAGATACGCAGTATTTT.

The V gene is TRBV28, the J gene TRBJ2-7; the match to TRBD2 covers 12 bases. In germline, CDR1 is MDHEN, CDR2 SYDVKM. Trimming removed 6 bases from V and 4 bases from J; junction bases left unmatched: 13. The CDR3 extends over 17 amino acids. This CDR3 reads CASRPTSGGPWTYEQYF. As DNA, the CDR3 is TGTGCCAGCAGGCCCACTAGCGGGGGGCCGTGGACTTACGAGCAGTACTTC.

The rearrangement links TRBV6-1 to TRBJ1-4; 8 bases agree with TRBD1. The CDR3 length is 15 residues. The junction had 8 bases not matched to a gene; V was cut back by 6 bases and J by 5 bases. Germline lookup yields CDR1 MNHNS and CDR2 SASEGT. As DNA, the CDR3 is TGTGCCAGCAGGGCAGGACAGGGAGGGAATGAAAAACTGTTTTTT. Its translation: CASRAGQGGNEKLFF.

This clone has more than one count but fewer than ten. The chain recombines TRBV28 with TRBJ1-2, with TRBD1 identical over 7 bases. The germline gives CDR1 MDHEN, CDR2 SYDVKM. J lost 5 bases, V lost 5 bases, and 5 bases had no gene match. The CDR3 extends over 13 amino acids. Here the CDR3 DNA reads TGTGCCAGCAGTACTAGGGGGCTATATGGCTACACCTTC. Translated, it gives CASSTRGLYGYTF.

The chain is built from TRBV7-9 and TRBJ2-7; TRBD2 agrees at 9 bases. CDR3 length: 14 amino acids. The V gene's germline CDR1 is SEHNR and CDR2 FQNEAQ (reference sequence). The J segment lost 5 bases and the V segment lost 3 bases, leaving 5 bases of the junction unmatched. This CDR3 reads CASSFSGRGNEQYF. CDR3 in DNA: TGTGCCAGCAGCTTTAGCGGGAGAGGGAACGAGCAGTACTTC.

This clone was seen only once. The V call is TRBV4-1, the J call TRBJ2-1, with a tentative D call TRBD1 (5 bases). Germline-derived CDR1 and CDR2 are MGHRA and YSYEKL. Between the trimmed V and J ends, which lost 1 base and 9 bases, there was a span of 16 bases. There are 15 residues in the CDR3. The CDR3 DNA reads TGCGCCAGCAGCCAAGTTAGAGGTGGGGCTAGTGAGCAGTTCTTC. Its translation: CASSQVRGGASEQFF.

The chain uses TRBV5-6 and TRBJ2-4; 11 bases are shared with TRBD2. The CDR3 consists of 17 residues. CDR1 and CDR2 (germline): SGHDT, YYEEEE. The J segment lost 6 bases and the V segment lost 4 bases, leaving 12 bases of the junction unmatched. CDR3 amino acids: CASSHDGLAGVRNIQYF. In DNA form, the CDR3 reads TGTGCCAGCAGCCACGATGGACTAGCGGGTGTCAGAAACATTCAGTACTTC.

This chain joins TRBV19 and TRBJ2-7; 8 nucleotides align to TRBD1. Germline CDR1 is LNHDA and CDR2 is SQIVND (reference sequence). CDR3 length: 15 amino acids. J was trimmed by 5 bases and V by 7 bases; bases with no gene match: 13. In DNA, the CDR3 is TGTGCCAGTACACCAGGACAGGGATGGATGCACGAGCAGTACTTC. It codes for CASTPGQGWMHEQYF.

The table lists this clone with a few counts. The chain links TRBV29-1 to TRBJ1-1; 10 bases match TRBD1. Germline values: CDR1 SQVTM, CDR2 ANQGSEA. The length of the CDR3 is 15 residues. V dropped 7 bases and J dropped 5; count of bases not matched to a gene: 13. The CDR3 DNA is TGCAGCGCTTCGGTGGGGACAGGGGTTGGTACTGAAGCTTTCTTT. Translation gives CSASVGTGVGTEAFF.

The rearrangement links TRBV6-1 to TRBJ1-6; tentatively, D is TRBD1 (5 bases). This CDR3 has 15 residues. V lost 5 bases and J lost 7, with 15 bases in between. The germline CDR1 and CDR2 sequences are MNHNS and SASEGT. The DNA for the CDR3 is TGTGCCAGCAGTCGAGGGGAGGCGGGGAATTCACCCCTCCACTTT. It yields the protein CASSRGEAGNSPLHF.

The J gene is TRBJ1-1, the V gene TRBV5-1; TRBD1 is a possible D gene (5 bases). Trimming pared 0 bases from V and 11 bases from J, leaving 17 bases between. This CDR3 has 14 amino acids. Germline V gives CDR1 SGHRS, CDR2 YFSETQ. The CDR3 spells CASSLAGRGWGAFF. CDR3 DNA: TGCGCCAGCAGCTTGGCCGGAAGGGGTTGGGGTGCTTTCTTT.

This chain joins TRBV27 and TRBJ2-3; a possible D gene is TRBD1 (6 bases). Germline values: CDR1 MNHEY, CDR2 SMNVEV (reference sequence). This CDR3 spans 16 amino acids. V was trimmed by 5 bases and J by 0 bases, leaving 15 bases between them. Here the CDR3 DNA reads TGTGCCAGCAGTAACCCGACAGGACCCAGCACAGATACGCAGTATTTT. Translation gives CASSNPTGPSTDTQYF.

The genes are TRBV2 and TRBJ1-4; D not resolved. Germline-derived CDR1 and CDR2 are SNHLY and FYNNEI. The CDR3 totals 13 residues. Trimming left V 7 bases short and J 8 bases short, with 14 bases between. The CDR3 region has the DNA TGTGCCAGCACCCTTCAAGGAGCGGAAAAACTGTTTTTT. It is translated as CASTLQGAEKLFF.

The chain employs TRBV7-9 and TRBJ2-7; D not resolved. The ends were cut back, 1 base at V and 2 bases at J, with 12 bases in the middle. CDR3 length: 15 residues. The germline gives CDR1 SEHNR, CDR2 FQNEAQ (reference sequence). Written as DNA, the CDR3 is TGTGCCAGCAGCTTAGTGCGGCAGAGTACCTACGAGCAGTACTTC. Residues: CASSLVRQSTYEQYF.

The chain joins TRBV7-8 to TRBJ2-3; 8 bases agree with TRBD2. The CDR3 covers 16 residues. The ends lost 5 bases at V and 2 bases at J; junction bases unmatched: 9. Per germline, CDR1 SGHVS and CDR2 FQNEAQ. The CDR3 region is CASSVNSLADTDTQYF. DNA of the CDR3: TGTGCCAGCAGCGTCAACTCACTAGCGGACACAGATACGCAGTATTTT.

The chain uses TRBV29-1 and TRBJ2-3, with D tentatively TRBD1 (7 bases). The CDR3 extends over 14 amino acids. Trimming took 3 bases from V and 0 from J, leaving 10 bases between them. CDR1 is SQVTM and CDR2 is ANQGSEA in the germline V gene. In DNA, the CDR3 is TGCAGCGTTGACAGGGGGACTAGCACAGATACGCAGTATTTT. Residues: CSVDRGTSTDTQYF.

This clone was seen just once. The CDR3 bases are TGTGCCAGCAGCAGGACAGGGGGCACTGAAGCTTTCTTT. Encoded protein: CASSRTGGTEAFF. This chain connects TRBV2 to TRBJ1-1; 10 bases are shared with TRBD1. V was clipped by 6 bases and J by 4 bases; unmatched bases: 2. The germline CDR1 and CDR2 sequences are SNHLY and FYNNEI. The CDR3 length is 13 residues.

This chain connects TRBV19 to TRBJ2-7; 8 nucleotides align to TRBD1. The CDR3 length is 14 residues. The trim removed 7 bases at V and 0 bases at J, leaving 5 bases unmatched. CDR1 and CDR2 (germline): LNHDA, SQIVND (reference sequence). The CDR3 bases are TGTGCCAGTACCTTGGGGACAGGCTCCTACGAGCAGTACTTC. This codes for CASTLGTGSYEQYF.

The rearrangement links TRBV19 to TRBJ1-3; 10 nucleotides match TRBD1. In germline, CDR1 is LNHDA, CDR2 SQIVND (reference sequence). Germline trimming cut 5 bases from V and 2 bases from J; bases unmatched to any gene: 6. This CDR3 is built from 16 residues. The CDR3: CASSGGDRGPGNTIYF. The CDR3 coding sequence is TGTGCCAGTAGTGGAGGTGACAGGGGGCCTGGAAACACCATATATTTT.

CDR3 DNA sequence: TGTGCCAGCTCACCAGAGACCAGGGGGCGGGCTTTCTTT. It translates to CASSPETRGRAFF. V and J are TRBV18 and TRBJ1-1; 8 nucleotides align to TRBD1. CDR3 length: 13 residues. The V segment lost 2 bases and the J segment 11 bases; nucleotides outside the gene matches: 7. The V gene's germline CDR1 is KGHSH and CDR2 LQKENI.